The 29 T cell receptor beta chains below come from one sample, sequenced in a study of CD8+ T cells in alopecia areata. Once RNA had been extracted, it was reverse transcribed into cDNA to act as the sequencing template. Clones were read by immunoSEQ multiplex PCR, and TCRdb kept only the in-frame ones, dropping some. Of about 97,000 clones in the sample, approximately 42% were seen once. Sequencing was done on a sample of CD4+ T cells sorted from blood. These receptors were collected from a human donor with alopecia areata.

The chain employs TRBV30 and TRBJ1-2, with unresolved D. Germline V gene lookup returns CDR1 GTSNPN and CDR2 SVGIG (reference sequence). The CDR3 contains 13 residues. The germline V and J ends were trimmed by 2 bases and 4 bases, with 11 bases remaining between them. CDR3: CAWSPGAAYGYTF. The CDR3 region has the DNA TGTGCCTGGAGTCCTGGAGCGGCCTATGGCTACACCTTC.

The genes are TRBV5-1 and TRBJ2-5; D not certain. CDR1 and CDR2 (germline): SGHRS, YFSETQ. The CDR3 runs to 14 residues. V dropped 0 bases and J dropped 4 bases, with 10 bases sitting between them. CDR3 protein: CASSLAVQGETQYF. The CDR3 DNA sequence: TGCGCCAGCAGCTTGGCCGTTCAAGGAGAGACCCAGTACTTC.

This clone was picked up a small number of times. The chain employs TRBV28 and TRBJ2-3, with no clear D. Trimming cost V 2 bases and J 6 bases, with 27 bases left between them. Per germline, CDR1 MDHEN and CDR2 SYDVKM. CDR3 size: 19 residues. The CDR3 is CASSLAIFRPRVESDTQYF. The DNA for the CDR3 is TGTGCCAGCAGTTTAGCTATTTTCAGGCCAAGGGTGGAGTCCGATACGCAGTATTTT.

This clone was observed a handful of times. V gene TRBV29-1 combines with J gene TRBJ2-5, with D possibly matching TRBD2 (5 bases). V lost 7 bases and J 3 bases, leaving 18 bases between the germline ends. The CDR3 totals 14 residues. Germline values: CDR1 SQVTM, CDR2 ANQGSEA. The CDR3 coding sequence is TGCAGCGCAATGAGGCGGGTAGTGGAAGAGACCCAGTACTTC. Its translation: CSAMRRVVEETQYF. The variable domain in full, completed from reference TRBV29-1 and TRBJ2-5, reads SAVISQKPSRDICQRGTSLTIQCQVDSQVTMMFWYRQQPGQSLTLIATANQGSEATYESGFVIDKFPISRPNLTFSTLTVSNMSPEDSSIYLCSAMRRVVEETQYFGPGTRLLVL.

This clone was seen more than once but under ten times. J is TRBJ1-6 and V is TRBV28; possibly TRBD1 for D (5 bases). The CDR3 is made up of 15 amino acids. The germline CDR1 and CDR2 sequences are MDHEN and SYDVKM. V lost 4 bases to trimming and J lost 4 bases, with 11 bases between them. This CDR3 is CASSYWQGYNSPLHF. CDR3 nucleotide sequence: TGTGCCAGCAGTTACTGGCAGGGATATAATTCACCCCTCCACTTT.

This clone was counted only a few times. This chain connects TRBV14 to TRBJ2-1; no clear D gene. Germline CDR1 is SGHDN and CDR2 is FVKESK. The CDR3 consists of 16 residues. V lost 1 base and J 4 bases, leaving 14 bases between the germline ends. The CDR3 DNA is TGTGCCAGCAGCCAAGTCGTCTTAAGCCCATACAATGAGCAGTTCTTC. Residues: CASSQVVLSPYNEQFF.

This rearrangement joins TRBV19 to TRBJ2-1, with D maybe TRBD2 (6 bases). Looked up from germline, CDR1 is LNHDA and CDR2 is SQIVND (reference sequence). CDR3 length: 15 amino acids. Trimming cost V 4 bases and J 8 bases, with 18 bases left between them. As DNA, the CDR3 is TGTGCCAGTAGTAGTACGGGAGATCCCGGCTATGAGCAGTTCTTC. This encodes CASSSTGDPGYEQFF.

The rearrangement links TRBV9 to TRBJ2-3; 14 nucleotides match TRBD2. The V and J ends lost 3 bases and 6 bases, in that order; junction bases with no gene match: 3. There are 15 residues in the CDR3. CDR1 and CDR2 (germline): SGDLS, YYNGEE. The CDR3: CASSARLAGGDTQYF. CDR3 nucleotide sequence: TGTGCCAGCAGCGCCCGACTAGCGGGGGGGGATACGCAGTATTTT. The full variable domain, with the rest looked up from reference TRBV9 and TRBJ2-3, is DSGVTQTPKHLITATGQRVTLRCSPRSGDLSVYWYQQSLDQGLQFLIQYYNGEERAKGNILERFSAQQFPDLHSELNLSSLELGDSALYFCASSARLAGGDTQYFGPGTRLTVL.

There are a few counts of this clone. The genes are TRBV4-2 and TRBJ1-5, with a possible D match to TRBD1 (5 bases). The V and J ends lost 1 base and 9 bases respectively, with 19 bases between them. Germline lookup yields CDR1 LGHNA and CDR2 YNFKEQ. The CDR3 sequence is 16 residues long. CDR3: CASSQGSGAIAGPQHF. CDR3 DNA sequence: TGTGCCAGCAGCCAAGGGTCCGGGGCCATCGCTGGGCCCCAGCATTTT.

The CDR3 region is CASMAGTSALSSYNEQFF. The CDR3 nucleotides read TGCGCCAGCATGGCCGGGACTAGCGCCTTGAGCTCCTACAATGAGCAGTTCTTC. The genes are TRBV5-1 and TRBJ2-1, with 10 nucleotides matching TRBD2. The germline CDR1 and CDR2 sequences are SGHRS and YFSETQ. This CDR3 spans 18 amino acids. V lost 6 bases, J lost 0 bases, and 12 bases stayed unmatched.

This clone was counted between two and nine times. The chain carries TRBV11-2 and TRBJ2-7; TRBD2 is a possible D gene (5 bases). Germline V CDR1 and CDR2: SGHAT, FQNNGV. The CDR3 covers 12 residues. Between the trimmed V and J ends, which lost 5 bases and 5 bases, there was a span of 10 bases. The CDR3 DNA reads as TGTGCCAGCAGCCCTAGGAGGAACGAGCAGTACTTC. Translation gives CASSPRRNEQYF.

The chain uses TRBV2 and TRBJ2-1; 7 nucleotides align to TRBD1. J was trimmed by 10 bases and V by 7 bases; bases with no gene match: 7. Germline V gives CDR1 SNHLY, CDR2 FYNNEI. The CDR3 is 12 residues long. The DNA for the CDR3 is TGTGCCAGCACCATCTTGACAGGGGAGCAGTTCTTC. It specifies CASTILTGEQFF.

The rearrangement uses TRBV28 and TRBJ2-1; TRBD1 or TRBD2 may be the D gene (6 bases each). The V and J ends lost 5 bases and 3 bases respectively, with 14 bases between them. Germline assignment: CDR1 MDHEN and CDR2 SYDVKM. This CDR3 is built from 15 residues. The CDR3 DNA follows: TGTGCCAGCAGTGTTGGGGGGCAAGTCTACAATGAGCAGTTCTTC. Protein sequence: CASSVGGQVYNEQFF.

This chain connects TRBV18 to TRBJ2-2; possibly TRBD1 for D (6 bases). The length of the CDR3 is 15 residues. Looked up from germline, CDR1 is KGHSH and CDR2 is LQKENI. The ends were cut back, 3 bases at V and 2 bases at J, with 10 bases in the middle. DNA of the CDR3: TGTGCCAGCTCACCTGGACAGACCAACACCGGGGAGCTGTTTTTT. The encoded protein is CASSPGQTNTGELFF.

The chain combines TRBV2 with TRBJ1-1; the D is unclear. Germline lookup yields CDR1 SNHLY and CDR2 FYNNEI. The CDR3 contains 15 residues. The V end was cut by 0 bases, the J end by 1 base, with 9 bases between. CDR3 region: CASSEAQVPNTEAFF. CDR3 coding DNA: TGTGCCAGCAGTGAAGCTCAGGTCCCGAACACTGAAGCTTTCTTT.

The chain employs TRBV28 and TRBJ2-4; 8 bases map to TRBD1. V was clipped by 8 bases and J by 0 bases; unmatched bases: 6. CDR1 is MDHEN, CDR2 SYDVKM, per germline. The CDR3 is 15 amino acids. The CDR3 DNA follows: TGTGCCAGCGGCGACAGGGGCGAAGCCAAAAACATTCAGTACTTC. This codes for CASGDRGEAKNIQYF. The whole variable domain, remainder taken from reference TRBV28 and TRBJ2-4, is DVKVTQSSRYLVKRTGEKVFLECVQDMDHENMFWYRQDPGLGLRLIYFSYDVKMKEKGDIPEGYSVSREKKERFSLILESASTNQTSMYLCASGDRGEAKNIQYFGAGTRLSVL.

This clone was seen only a few times. J is TRBJ2-5 and V is TRBV5-6, with 9 nucleotides matching TRBD2. The germline V gene has CDR1 SGHDT and CDR2 YYEEEE. The CDR3 contains 15 residues. Losses at the gene ends were 2 bases for V and 1 base for J; bases not matched to a gene: 3. For the CDR3, the DNA is TGTGCCAGCAGCTTAGTGACTAGCGGCCAAGAGACCCAGTACTTC. This codes for CASSLVTSGQETQYF.

This clone was recorded only once. The genes are TRBV6-6 and TRBJ1-6; 10 positions agree with TRBD1. This CDR3 comprises 15 residues. V trimming: 6 bases; J trimming: 6 bases; junction bases outside the gene matches: 5. CDR1 and CDR2 from the germline V gene are MNHNY and SVGAGI (reference sequence). Written as DNA, the CDR3 is TGTGCCAGCAGGCACAGACAGGGGGCTAATTCACCCCTCCACTTT. Translation gives CASRHRQGANSPLHF.

Regarding this clone: A read error may produce the germline difference seen at one junction end. The chain couples TRBV28 to TRBJ2-2; tentatively, D is TRBD2 (8 bases). In germline, CDR1 is MDHEN, CDR2 SYDVKM. The CDR3 length is 15 residues. The CDR3 reads CASSPVDRDSGELFF. The CDR3 DNA reads TGTGCCAGCAGTCCCGTCGACAGGGATAGCGGGGAACTGTTTTTT.

This clone was recorded a few times. The gene calls are TRBV19 and TRBJ1-1; D uncertain. The CDR3 has 12 residues. V lost 5 bases and J lost 5, with 9 bases in between. CDR1 and CDR2 from the germline V gene are LNHDA and SQIVND (reference sequence). CDR3 DNA: TGTGCCAGTAGTCCCACCCGGACTGAAGCTTTCTTT. Translating gives CASSPTRTEAFF.

Only a few counts were recorded for this clone. The rearrangement uses TRBV5-4 and TRBJ2-1, with D unclear. Trimming cost V 3 bases and J 0 bases, with 7 bases left between them. The CDR3 loop spans 14 amino acids. Germline-derived CDR1 and CDR2 are SGHNT and YYREEE (reference sequence). In DNA, the CDR3 is TGTGCCAGCAGCTCGGAGCCCTCCTACAATGAGCAGTTCTTC. This sequence encodes CASSSEPSYNEQFF.

The chain is built from TRBV27 and TRBJ1-1, with D maybe TRBD1 (6 bases). This CDR3 spans 16 amino acids. Trimming removed 4 bases from V and 4 bases from J, with 19 bases in between. In germline, CDR1 is MNHEY, CDR2 SMNVEV (reference sequence). The CDR3 region is CASSYGTRLEPTEAFF. For the CDR3, the DNA is TGTGCCAGCAGTTACGGGACAAGACTAGAACCCACTGAAGCTTTCTTT.

The chain carries TRBV7-2 and TRBJ2-1; 10 bases agree with TRBD2. The germline V gene encodes CDR1 SGHTA and CDR2 FQGNSA. This CDR3 has 15 residues. The J segment lost 6 bases and the V segment lost 3 bases, leaving 5 bases of the junction unmatched. CDR3 in amino acids: CASSLLAGVGNEQFF. The DNA of the CDR3 is TGTGCCAGCAGCTTGCTAGCGGGAGTAGGCAATGAGCAGTTCTTC.

In this sample, this clone turned up a few times. This sequence joins TRBV2 and TRBJ2-1; D may match TRBD1 or TRBD2 (5 bases each). V lost 4 bases and J lost 6, with 13 bases in between. The CDR3 spans 14 residues. The germline V gene has CDR1 SNHLY and CDR2 FYNNEI. CDR3 sequence (DNA): TGTGCCAGCAGTGTAAATGCAGGGAGCAATGAGCAGTTCTTC. This translates into CASSVNAGSNEQFF.

The chain combines TRBV5-1 with TRBJ2-7, with D possibly being TRBD2 (5 bases). This CDR3 has 14 amino acids. V shed 4 bases and J shed 0 bases, with 11 bases lying between them. From germline, CDR1 is SGHRS and CDR2 YFSETQ. CDR3: CASSRSGSSYEQYF. The CDR3 region has the DNA TGCGCCAGCAGCAGGTCGGGAAGCTCCTACGAGCAGTACTTC.

This clone was seen a handful of times. The chain couples TRBV28 to TRBJ2-1, with 7 nucleotides matching TRBD1. V gave up 6 bases and J gave up 0 bases; unmatched junction bases: 11. Germline V gene data show CDR1 as MDHEN and CDR2 as SYDVKM. The CDR3 consists of 17 residues. CDR3 loop: CASRDAGQASSYNEQFF. The CDR3 DNA reads as TGTGCCAGCAGAGACGCCGGACAGGCAAGCTCCTACAATGAGCAGTTCTTC. The variable domain in full, with the rest retrieved from reference TRBV28 and TRBJ2-1, is DVKVTQSSRYLVKRTGEKVFLECVQDMDHENMFWYRQDPGLGLRLIYFSYDVKMKEKGDIPEGYSVSREKKERFSLILESASTNQTSMYLCASRDAGQASSYNEQFFGPGTRLTVL.

This clone was detected only a few times. This chain connects TRBV29-1 to TRBJ1-2; no clear D. The germline V gene has CDR1 SQVTM and CDR2 ANQGSEA. There are 13 residues in the CDR3. V shed 0 bases and J shed 4 bases, with 9 bases lying between them. The CDR3 DNA follows: TGCAGCGTTGAAGATTACAGCCGCTATGGCTACACCTTC. It specifies CSVEDYSRYGYTF.

This chain connects TRBV27 to TRBJ1-3; D perhaps matches TRBD1 (5 bases). Germline V gene data show CDR1 as MNHEY and CDR2 as SMNVEV (reference sequence). V was cut by 5 bases and J by 2 bases, with 7 bases left in between. This CDR3 is built from 13 residues. The CDR3 DNA is TGTGCCAGCAGTAAGACAGCTGGAAACACCATATATTTT. Protein: CASSKTAGNTIYF.

The chain joins TRBV5-1 to TRBJ2-7; the D is unclear. The V gene's germline CDR1 is SGHRS and CDR2 YFSETQ. The ends were cut back, 1 base at V and 3 bases at J, with 5 bases in the middle. The CDR3 is made up of 12 amino acids. CDR3 sequence (DNA): TGCGCCAGCAGCTTGTCCGACTACGAGCAGTACTTC. Translating gives CASSLSDYEQYF.